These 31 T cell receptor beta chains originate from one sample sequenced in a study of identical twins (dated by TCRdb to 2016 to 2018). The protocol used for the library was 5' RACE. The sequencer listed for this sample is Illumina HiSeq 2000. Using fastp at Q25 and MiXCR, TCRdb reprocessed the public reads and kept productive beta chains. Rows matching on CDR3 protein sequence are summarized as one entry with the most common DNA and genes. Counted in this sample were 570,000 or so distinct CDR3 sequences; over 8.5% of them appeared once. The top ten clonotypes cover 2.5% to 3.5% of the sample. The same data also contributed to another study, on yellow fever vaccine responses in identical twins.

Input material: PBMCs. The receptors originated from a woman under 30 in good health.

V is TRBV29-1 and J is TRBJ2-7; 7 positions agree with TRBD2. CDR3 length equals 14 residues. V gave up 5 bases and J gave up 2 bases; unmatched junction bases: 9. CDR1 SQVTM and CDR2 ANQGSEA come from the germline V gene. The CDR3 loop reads CSVRDGGRTYEQYF. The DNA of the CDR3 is TGCAGCGTTAGAGACGGGGGGAGAACCTACGAGCAGTACTTC.

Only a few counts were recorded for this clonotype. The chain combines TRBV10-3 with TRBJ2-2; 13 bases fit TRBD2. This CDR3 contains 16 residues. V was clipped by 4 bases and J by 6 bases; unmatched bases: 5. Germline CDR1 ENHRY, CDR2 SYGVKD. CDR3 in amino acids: CAISGFTSGRAGELFF. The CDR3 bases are TGTGCCATCAGTGGGTTCACTAGCGGGAGGGCCGGGGAGCTGTTTTTT.

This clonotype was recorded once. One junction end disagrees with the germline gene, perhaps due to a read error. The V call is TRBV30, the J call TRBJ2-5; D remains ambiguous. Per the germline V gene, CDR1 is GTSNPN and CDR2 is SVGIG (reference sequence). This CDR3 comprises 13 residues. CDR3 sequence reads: CTWTSAAQETQYF. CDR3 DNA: TGTACCTGGACGTCAGCAGCCCAAGAGACCCAGTACTTC.

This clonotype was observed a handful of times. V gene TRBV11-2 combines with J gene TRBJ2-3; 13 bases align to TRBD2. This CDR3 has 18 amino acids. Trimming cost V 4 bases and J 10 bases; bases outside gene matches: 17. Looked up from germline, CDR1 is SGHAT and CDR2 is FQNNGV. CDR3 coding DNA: TGTGCCAGCAGCTCCGGACTAGCGGGGGACACCGGAGCTGGGCCGCAGTATTTT. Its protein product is CASSSGLAGDTGAGPQYF.

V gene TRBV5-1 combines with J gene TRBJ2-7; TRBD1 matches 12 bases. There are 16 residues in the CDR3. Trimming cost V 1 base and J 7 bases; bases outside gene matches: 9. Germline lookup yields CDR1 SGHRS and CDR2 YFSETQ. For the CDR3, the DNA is TGCGCCAGCAGCTTGCCCGGGACAGGGGGCGCGGGGGAGCAGTACTTC. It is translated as CASSLPGTGGAGEQYF.

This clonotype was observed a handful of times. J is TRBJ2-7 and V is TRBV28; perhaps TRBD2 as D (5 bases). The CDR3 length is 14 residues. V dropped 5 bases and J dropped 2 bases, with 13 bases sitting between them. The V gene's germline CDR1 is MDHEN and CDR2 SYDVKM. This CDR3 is CASSPRTLPYEQYF. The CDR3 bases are TGTGCCAGCAGTCCGCGGACTCTACCCTACGAGCAGTACTTC.

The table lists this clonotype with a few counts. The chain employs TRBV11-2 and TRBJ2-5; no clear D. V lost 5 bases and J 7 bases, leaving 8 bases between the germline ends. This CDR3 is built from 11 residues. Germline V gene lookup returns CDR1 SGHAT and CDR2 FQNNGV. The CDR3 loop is CASSQTPTQYF. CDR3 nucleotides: TGTGCCAGCAGCCAGACTCCGACCCAGTACTTC.

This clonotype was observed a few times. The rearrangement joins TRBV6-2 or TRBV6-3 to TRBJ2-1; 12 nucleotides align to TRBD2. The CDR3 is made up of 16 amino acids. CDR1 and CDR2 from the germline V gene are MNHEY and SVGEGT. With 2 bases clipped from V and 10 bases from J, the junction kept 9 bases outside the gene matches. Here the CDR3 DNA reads TGTGCCAGCAGTTACGGCACTAGCGGGAGGAGGGGGGAGCAGTTCTTC. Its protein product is CASSYGTSGRRGEQFF.

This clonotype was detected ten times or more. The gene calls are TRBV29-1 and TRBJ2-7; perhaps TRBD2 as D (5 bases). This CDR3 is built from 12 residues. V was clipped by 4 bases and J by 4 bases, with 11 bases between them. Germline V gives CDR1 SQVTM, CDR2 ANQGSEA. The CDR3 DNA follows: TGCAGCGTTGTACGGGATATGTACGAGCAGTACTTC. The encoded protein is CSVVRDMYEQYF.

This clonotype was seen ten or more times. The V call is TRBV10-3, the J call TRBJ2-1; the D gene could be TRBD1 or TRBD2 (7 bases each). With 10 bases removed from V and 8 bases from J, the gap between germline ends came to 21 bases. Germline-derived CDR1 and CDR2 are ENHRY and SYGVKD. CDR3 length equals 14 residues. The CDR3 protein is CATGGQGGQDEQFF. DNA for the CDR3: TGTGCCACCGGAGGGCAGGGGGGGCAAGATGAGCAGTTCTTC.

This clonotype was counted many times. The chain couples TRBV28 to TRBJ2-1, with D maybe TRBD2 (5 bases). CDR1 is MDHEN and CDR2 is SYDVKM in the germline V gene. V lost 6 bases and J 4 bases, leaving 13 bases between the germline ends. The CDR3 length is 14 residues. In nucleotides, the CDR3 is TGTGCCAGCAGAGGAGCGGCTGAATACAATGAGCAGTTCTTC. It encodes CASRGAAEYNEQFF. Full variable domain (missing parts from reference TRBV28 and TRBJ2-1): DVKVTQSSRYLVKRTGEKVFLECVQDMDHENMFWYRQDPGLGLRLIYFSYDVKMKEKGDIPEGYSVSREKKERFSLILESASTNQTSMYLCASRGAAEYNEQFFGPGTRLTVL.

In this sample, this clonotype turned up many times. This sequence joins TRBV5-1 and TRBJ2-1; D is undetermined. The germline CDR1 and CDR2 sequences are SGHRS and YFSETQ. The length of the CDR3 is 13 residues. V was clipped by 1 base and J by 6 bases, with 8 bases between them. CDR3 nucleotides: TGCGCCAGCAGCTTGCGACGACTCAATGAGCAGTTCTTC. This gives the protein CASSLRRLNEQFF.

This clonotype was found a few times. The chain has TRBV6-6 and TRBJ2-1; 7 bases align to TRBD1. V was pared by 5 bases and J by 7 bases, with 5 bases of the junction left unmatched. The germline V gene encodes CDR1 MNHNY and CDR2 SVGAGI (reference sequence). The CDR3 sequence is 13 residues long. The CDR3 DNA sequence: TGTGCCAGCAGTCATACAGGGGTTAATGAGCAGTTCTTC. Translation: CASSHTGVNEQFF.

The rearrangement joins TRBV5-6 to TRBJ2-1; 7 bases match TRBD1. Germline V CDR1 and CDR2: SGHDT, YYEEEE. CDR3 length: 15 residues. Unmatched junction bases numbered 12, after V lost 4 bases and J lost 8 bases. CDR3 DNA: TGTGCCAGCAGCCCATGGGGACAGCCTAGGGATGAGCAGTTCTTC. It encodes CASSPWGQPRDEQFF.

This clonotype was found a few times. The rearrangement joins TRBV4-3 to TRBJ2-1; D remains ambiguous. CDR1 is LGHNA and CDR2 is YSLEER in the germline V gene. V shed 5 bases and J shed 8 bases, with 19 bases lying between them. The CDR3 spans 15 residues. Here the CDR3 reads CASSSQTTNWDEQFF. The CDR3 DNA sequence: TGCGCCAGCAGCTCCCAGACGACCAACTGGGATGAGCAGTTCTTC.

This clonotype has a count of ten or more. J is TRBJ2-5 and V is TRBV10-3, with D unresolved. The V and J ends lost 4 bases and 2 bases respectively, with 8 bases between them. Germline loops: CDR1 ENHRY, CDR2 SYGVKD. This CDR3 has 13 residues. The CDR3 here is CAISGYGQETQYF. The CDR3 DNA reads TGTGCCATCAGTGGATACGGTCAAGAGACCCAGTACTTC.

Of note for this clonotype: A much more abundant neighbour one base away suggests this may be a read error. DNA of the CDR3: TGCAGCGTTGTCCAGACCTACGAGCTGTACTTC. It is translated as CSVVQTYELYF. This chain connects TRBV29-1 to TRBJ2-7; D gene unclear. CDR1 is SQVTM and CDR2 is ANQGSEA in the germline V gene. The CDR3 runs 11 residues.

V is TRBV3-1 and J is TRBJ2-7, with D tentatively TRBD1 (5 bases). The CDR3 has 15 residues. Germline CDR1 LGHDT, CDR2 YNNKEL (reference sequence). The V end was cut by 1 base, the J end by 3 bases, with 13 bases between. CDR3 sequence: CASSQALGQGYEQYF. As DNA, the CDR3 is TGTGCCAGCAGCCAAGCCCTGGGGCAGGGCTACGAGCAGTACTTC.

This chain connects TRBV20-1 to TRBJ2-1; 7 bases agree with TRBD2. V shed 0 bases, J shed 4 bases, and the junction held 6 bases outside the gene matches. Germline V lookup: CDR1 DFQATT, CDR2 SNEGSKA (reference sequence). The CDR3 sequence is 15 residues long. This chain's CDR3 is CSARDWLAVYNEQFF. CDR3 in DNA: TGCAGTGCTAGAGATTGGCTAGCGGTTTACAATGAGCAGTTCTTC.

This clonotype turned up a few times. The CDR3: CASSVRHLGSGETQYF. For the CDR3, the DNA is TGTGCCAGCAGCGTCCGACACTTAGGATCAGGGGAGACCCAGTACTTC. This rearrangement joins TRBV7-3 to TRBJ2-5; tentatively, D is TRBD1 (5 bases). V was clipped by 5 bases and J by 5 bases, with 21 bases between them. The CDR3 covers 16 residues. Germline V lookup: CDR1 SGHTA, CDR2 FQGTGA. Full variable domain (outside the CDR3, taken from reference TRBV7-3 and TRBJ2-5): GAGVSQTPSNKVTEKGKYVELRCDPISGHTALYWYRQSLGQGPEFLIYFQGTGAADDSGLPNDRFFAVRPEGSVSTLKIQRTERGDSAVYLCASSVRHLGSGETQYFGPGTRLLVL.

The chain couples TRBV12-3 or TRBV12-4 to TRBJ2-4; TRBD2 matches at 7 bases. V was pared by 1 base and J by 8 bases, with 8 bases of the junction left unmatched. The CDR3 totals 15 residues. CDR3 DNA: TGTGCCAGCAGTTTAGGAGGCCAGGGAGGGGACATTCAGTACTTC. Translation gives CASSLGGQGGDIQYF.

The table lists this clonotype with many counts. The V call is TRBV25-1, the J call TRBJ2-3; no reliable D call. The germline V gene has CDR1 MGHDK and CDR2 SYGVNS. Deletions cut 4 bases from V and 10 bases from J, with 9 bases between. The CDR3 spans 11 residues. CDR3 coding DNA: TGTGCCAGCAGTGGCTACGTTTCGCAGTATTTT. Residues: CASSGYVSQYF.

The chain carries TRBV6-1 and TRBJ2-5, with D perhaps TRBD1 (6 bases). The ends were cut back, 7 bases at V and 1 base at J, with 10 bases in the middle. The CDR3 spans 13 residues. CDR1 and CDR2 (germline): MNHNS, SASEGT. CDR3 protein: CASKRTAQETQYF. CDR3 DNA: TGTGCCAGCAAAAGGACAGCCCAAGAGACCCAGTACTTC.

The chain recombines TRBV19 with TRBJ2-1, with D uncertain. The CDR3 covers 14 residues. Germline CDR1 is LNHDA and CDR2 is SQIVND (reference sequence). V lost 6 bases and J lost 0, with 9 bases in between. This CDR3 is CASRAAPSYNEQFF. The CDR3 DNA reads TGTGCCAGTAGGGCGGCCCCCTCCTACAATGAGCAGTTCTTC.

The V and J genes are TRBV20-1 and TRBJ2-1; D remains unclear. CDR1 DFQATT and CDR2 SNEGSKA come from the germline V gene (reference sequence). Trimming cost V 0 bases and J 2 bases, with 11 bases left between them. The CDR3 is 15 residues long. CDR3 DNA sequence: TGCAGTGCTAGAGATAAAGCCCGAACCTACAATGAGCAGTTCTTC. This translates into CSARDKARTYNEQFF.

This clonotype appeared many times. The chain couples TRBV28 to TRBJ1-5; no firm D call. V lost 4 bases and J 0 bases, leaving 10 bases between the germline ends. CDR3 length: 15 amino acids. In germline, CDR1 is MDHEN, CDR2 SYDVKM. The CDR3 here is CASSSGPDSNQPQHF. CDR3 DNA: TGTGCCAGCAGTTCCGGGCCCGATAGCAATCAGCCCCAGCATTTT.

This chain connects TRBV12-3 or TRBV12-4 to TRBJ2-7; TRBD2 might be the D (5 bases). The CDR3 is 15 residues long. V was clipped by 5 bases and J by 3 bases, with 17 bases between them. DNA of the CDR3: TGTGCCAGCAGTCCCCGGGATTCCCACCTCTACGAGCAGTACTTC. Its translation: CASSPRDSHLYEQYF.

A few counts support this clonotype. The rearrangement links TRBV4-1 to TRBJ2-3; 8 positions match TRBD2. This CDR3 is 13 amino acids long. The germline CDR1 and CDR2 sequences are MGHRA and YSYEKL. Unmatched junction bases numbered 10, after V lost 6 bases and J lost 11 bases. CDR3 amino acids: CASRPPLAGMQYF. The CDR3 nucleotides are TGCGCCAGCAGACCTCCTTTAGCGGGGATGCAGTATTTT.

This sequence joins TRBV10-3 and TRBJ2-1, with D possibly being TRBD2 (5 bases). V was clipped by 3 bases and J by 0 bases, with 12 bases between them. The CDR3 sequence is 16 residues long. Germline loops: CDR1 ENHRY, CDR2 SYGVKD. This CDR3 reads CAISDERIYSYNEQFF. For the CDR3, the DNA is TGTGCCATCAGTGATGAGCGGATTTACTCCTACAATGAGCAGTTCTTC.

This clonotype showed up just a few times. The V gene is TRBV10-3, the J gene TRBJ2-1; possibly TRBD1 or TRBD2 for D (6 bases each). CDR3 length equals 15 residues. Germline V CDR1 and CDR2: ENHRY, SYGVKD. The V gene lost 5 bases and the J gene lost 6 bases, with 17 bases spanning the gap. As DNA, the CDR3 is TGTGCCATCAGTCCGGGAGCCCTCAGGGGCAATGAGCAGTTCTTC. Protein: CAISPGALRGNEQFF.

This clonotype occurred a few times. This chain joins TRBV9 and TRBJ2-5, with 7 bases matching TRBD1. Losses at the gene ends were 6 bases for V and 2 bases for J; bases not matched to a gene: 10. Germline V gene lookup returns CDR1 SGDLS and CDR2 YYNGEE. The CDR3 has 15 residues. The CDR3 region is CASIVGDRAQETQYF. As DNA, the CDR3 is TGTGCCAGCATTGTGGGGGACAGAGCACAAGAGACCCAGTACTTC.